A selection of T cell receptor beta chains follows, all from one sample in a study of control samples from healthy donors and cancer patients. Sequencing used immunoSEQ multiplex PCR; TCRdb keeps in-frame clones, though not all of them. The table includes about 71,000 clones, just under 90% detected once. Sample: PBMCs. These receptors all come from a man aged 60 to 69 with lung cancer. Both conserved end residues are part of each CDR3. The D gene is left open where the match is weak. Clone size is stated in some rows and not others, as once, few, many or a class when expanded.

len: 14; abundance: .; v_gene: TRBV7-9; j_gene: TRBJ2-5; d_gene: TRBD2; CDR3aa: CASSLGGDQETQYF; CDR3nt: TGTGCCAGCAGCCTCGGGGGGGATCAAGAGACCCAGTACTTC
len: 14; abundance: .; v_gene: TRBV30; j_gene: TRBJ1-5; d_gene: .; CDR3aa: CAWSVPSEGQPQHF; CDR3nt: TGTGCCTGGAGTGTACCAAGCGAAGGGCAGCCCCAGCATTTT
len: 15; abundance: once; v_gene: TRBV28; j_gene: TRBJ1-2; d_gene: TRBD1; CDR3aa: CASRPAGTGSGGYTF; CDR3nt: TGTGCCAGCAGGCCCGCGGGGACAGGGTCGGGAGGCTACACCTTC
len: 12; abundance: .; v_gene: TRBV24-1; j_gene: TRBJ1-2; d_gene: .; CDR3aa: CATWDGLQGYTF; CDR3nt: TGTGCCACCTGGGACGGACTGCAAGGCTACACCTTC
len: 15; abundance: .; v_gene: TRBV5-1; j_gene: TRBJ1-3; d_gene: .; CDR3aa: CASSSDGSSGNTIYF; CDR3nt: TGCGCCAGCAGCTCAGACGGCAGCTCTGGAAACACCATATATTTT
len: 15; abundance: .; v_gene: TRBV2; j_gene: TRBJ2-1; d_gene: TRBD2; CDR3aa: CASSEMGGDYNEQFF; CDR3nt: TGTGCCAGCAGTGAAATGGGGGGGGATTACAATGAGCAGTTCTTC
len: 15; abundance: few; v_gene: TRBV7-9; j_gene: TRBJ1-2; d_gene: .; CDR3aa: CASSSSGRVGGGYTF; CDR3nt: TGTGCCAGCAGTTCATCTGGGCGAGTCGGCGGGGGCTACACCTTC
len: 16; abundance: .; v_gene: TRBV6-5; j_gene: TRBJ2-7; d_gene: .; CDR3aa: CASSYPPDLGSYEQYF; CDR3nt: TGTGCCAGCAGTTACCCCCCGGATTTAGGATCCTACGAGCAGTACTTC
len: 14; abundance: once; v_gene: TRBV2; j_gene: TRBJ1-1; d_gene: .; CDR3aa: CASSKLTMNTEAFF; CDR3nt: TGTGCCAGCAGTAAATTGACAATGAACACTGAAGCTTTCTTT
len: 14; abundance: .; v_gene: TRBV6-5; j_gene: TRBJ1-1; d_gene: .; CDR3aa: CASSYDRTQTEAFF; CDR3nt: TGTGCCAGCAGTTACGACAGGACGCAGACTGAAGCTTTCTTT
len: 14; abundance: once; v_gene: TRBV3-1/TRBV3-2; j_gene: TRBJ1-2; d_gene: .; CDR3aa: CASSHNGRENGYTF; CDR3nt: TGTGCCAGCAGCCATAATGGCAGGGAGAATGGCTACACCTTC
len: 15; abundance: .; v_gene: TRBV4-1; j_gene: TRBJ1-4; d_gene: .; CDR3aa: CASSPSPGGNEKLFF; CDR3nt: TGCGCCAGCAGCCCCAGCCCCGGGGGTAATGAAAAACTGTTTTTT
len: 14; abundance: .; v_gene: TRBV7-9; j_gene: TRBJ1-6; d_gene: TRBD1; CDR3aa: CASSRQGIDSPLHF; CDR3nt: TGTGCCAGCAGCCGACAGGGCATTGATTCACCCCTCCACTTT
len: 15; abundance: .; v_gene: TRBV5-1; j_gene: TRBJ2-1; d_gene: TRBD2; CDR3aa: CASSLAAGGLDEQFF; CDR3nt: TGCGCCAGCAGCTTGGCAGCGGGGGGGCTCGATGAGCAGTTCTTC
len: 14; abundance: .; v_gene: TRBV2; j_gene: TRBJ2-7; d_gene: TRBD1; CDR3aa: CAGIPGQGTYEQYF; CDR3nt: TGTGCCGGTATCCCGGGACAGGGGACCTACGAGCAGTACTTC
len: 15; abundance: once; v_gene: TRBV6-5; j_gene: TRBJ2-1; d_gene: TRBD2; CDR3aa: CASSSGLAGNNEQFF; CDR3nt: TGTGCCAGCAGTTCCGGACTAGCGGGGAACAATGAGCAGTTCTTC